This T cell receptor (beta chain) emerged from a study of blood T cell repertoires in COVID-19. Original handling: Nucleated cell counts were estimated from reference gene primer amplification. Only in-frame clones appear in the TCRdb table, and some are missing; sequencing was by immunoSEQ multiplex PCR. That table is the source of V, J and clone size, and D and trimming were worked out from the DNA. This table holds 95,000 to 150,000 clones, about 93% found once. The CDR3 consists of 14 residues. Germline V gives CDR1 SGHDT, CDR2 YYEEEE. V lost 1 base and J lost 3, with 8 bases in between. This sequence was found in a man aged 50-60 years with COVID-19, enrolled during active disease. The chain combines TRBV5-6 with TRBJ2-1; D remains ambiguous. Material for sequencing was peripheral blood. CDR3 amino acids: CASSLLRFYNEQFF. CDR3 DNA: TGTGCCAGCAGCTTGCTCAGATTCTACAATGAGCAGTTCTTC.